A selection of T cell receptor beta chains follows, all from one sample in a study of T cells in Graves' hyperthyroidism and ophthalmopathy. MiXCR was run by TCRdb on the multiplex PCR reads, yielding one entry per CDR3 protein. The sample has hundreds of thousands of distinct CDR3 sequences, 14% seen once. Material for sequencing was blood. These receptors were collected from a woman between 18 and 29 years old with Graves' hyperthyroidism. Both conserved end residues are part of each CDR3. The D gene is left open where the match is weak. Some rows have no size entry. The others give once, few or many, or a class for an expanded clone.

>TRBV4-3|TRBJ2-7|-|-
TGCGCCAGCAGCCTCGGGATCCCGAGCTCCTACGAGCAGTACTTC
CASSLGIPSSYEQYF
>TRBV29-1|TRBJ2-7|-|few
TGCAGCGTTGAAGACAGGGGCGGTCTGTACGAGCAGTACTTC
CSVEDRGGLYEQYF
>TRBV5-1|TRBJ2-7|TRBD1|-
TGCCCCAGCAGCCCTACCGAATTCACAGGGGCCTACGAGCAGTACTTC
CPSSPTEFTGAYEQYF
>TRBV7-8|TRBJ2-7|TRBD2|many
TGTGCCAGCAGCTTCTTAGCGGGAGCCCCCTACGAGCAGTACTTC
CASSFLAGAPYEQYF
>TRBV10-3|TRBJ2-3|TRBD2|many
TGTGCCACCGCCAGGGAGAGATGGGGGACTAGCGGGAGCCAGAGCACAGATACGCAGTATTTT
CATARERWGTSGSQSTDTQYF
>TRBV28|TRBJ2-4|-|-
TGTGCCAGCAGTCCCGCGACGGCCCTAGCCAAAAACATTCAGTACTTC
CASSPATALAKNIQYF
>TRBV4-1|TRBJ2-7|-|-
TGCGCCAGCAGCCAATTACCGGGGAGAAAAGTCGCGCAGTACTTC
CASSQLPGRKVAQYF
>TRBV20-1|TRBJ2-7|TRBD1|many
TGCAGTGCTAGAGGACCGGGACAGATCTACGAGCAGTACTTC
CSARGPGQIYEQYF
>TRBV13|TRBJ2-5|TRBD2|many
TGTGCCAGCAGCTTGGGACTAGCGGGAGTTAAGGAGACCCAGTACTTC
CASSLGLAGVKETQYF
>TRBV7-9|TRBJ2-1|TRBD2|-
TGTGCCAGCAGCTTAGATGGGCAGGCCTCTAGCGGGAGGGACGATGAGCAGTTCTTC
CASSLDGQASSGRDDEQFF
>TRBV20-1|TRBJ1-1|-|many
TGCAGTGCCGGTGTAGGGAACACTGAAGCTTTCTTT
CSAGVGNTEAFF
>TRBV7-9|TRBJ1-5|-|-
TGTGCCAGCAGCTTTGGAGGGCTCAATCAGCCCCAGCATTTT
CASSFGGLNQPQHF
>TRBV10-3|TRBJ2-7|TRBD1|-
TGTGCCATCATGGGACAGGAGACCTCCTACGAGCAGTACTTC
CAIMGQETSYEQYF